The source of this TCR beta chain is a study of blood T cell repertoires in COVID-19. Profiled with immunoSEQ multiplex PCR; TCRdb holds only in-frame clones, not every one. The data show approximately 150,000 clones, approximately 89% seen once. The germline V gene has CDR1 SGHNT and CDR2 YYREEE (reference sequence). Deletions cut 1 base from V and 7 bases from J, with 11 bases between. This CDR3 is 13 amino acids long. Specimen: peripheral blood. The clonotype originates from a human donor in a cohort sampled during active COVID-19. This rearrangement joins TRBV5-4 to TRBJ1-2; no clear D. Here the CDR3 reads CASSLFRVPGYTF. The CDR3 DNA reads as TGTGCCAGCAGCTTGTTCCGGGTTCCTGGCTACACCTTC.